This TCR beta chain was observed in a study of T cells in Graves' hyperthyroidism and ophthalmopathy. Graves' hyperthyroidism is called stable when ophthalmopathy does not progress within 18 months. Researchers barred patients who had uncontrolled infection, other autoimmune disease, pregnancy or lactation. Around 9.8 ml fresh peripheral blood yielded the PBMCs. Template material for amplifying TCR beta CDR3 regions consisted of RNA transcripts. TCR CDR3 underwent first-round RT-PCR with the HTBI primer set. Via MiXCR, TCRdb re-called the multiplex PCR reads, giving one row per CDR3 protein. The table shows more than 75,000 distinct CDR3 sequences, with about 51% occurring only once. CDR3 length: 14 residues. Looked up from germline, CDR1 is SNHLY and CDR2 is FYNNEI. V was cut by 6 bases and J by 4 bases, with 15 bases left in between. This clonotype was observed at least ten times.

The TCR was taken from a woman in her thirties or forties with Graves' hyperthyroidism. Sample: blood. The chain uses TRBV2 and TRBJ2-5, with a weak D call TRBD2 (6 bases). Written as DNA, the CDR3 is TGTGCCAGCAGGCAGTGGGGGGACTCAGAGACCCAGTACTTC. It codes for CASRQWGDSETQYF.